Listed below are T cell receptor beta chains from one sample, sequenced in a study of T cell responses to AZD1222 COVID-19 vaccine. Method: immunoSEQ multiplex PCR; TCRdb's copy keeps in-frame clones and lacks some. The data show about 120,000 clones, with nearly 90% seen just once and less than 4.5% held by the top ten. Sequenced here: peripheral blood, sampled on day 0 of AZD1222 vaccination. These receptors originate from an adult in good health. Both conserved end residues are trimmed from each CDR3. Size tells how often a clone was seen (once, few, many) or the class of an expanded clone, and some rows leave it out.

J gene: TRBJ2-7; clone size: .; V gene: TRBV7-9; CDR3 protein: ASSLGQGGEQY
J gene: TRBJ2-7; clone size: .; V gene: TRBV6-5; CDR3 protein: ASSRGPAGVYEQY
J gene: TRBJ2-1; clone size: .; V gene: TRBV5-4; CDR3 protein: ASSRQDSRNEQF
J gene: TRBJ2-7; clone size: .; V gene: TRBV15; CDR3 protein: ATGGAEQY
J gene: TRBJ2-3; clone size: .; V gene: TRBV24-1; CDR3 protein: ATSERGSGGPGDTQY
J gene: TRBJ2-1; clone size: .; V gene: TRBV6-5; CDR3 protein: ASSYSSPSRANEQF
J gene: TRBJ1-4; clone size: .; V gene: TRBV6-5; CDR3 protein: ASSQQGGNEKLF
J gene: TRBJ2-3; clone size: .; V gene: TRBV19; CDR3 protein: ASSITGGLVSTDTQY
J gene: TRBJ2-3; clone size: .; V gene: TRBV28; CDR3 protein: ASSSSDSDTQY
J gene: TRBJ1-3; clone size: .; V gene: TRBV9; CDR3 protein: ASSPRSWTGYGNTIY
J gene: TRBJ1-3; clone size: few; V gene: TRBV6-5; CDR3 protein: ASRGQGAAGNTIY
J gene: TRBJ1-1; clone size: .; V gene: TRBV11-3; CDR3 protein: ASSDRDTEAF
J gene: TRBJ2-3; clone size: once; V gene: TRBV3-1/TRBV3-2; CDR3 protein: ASSPRPGERQY
J gene: TRBJ2-3; clone size: .; V gene: TRBV9; CDR3 protein: ASSVASGLSSVDTQY
J gene: TRBJ1-6; clone size: .; V gene: TRBV6-5; CDR3 protein: ASKNSPTNNSPLH
J gene: TRBJ1-5; clone size: .; V gene: TRBV2; CDR3 protein: ASRGDSLQPQH
J gene: TRBJ1-2; clone size: .; V gene: TRBV6-6; CDR3 protein: ASSYSTSFTGGYT
J gene: TRBJ1-4; clone size: .; V gene: TRBV6-5; CDR3 protein: ASRRDRDPEKLF
J gene: TRBJ1-2; clone size: .; V gene: TRBV28; CDR3 protein: ASRGGYGYT
J gene: TRBJ2-2; clone size: once; V gene: TRBV2; CDR3 protein: ASSEGVPGELF
J gene: TRBJ2-3; clone size: .; V gene: TRBV6-1; CDR3 protein: ASSEPVAGSTDTQY
J gene: TRBJ1-1; clone size: .; V gene: TRBV21-1; CDR3 protein: ASSKGLWRIANTEAF
J gene: TRBJ1-3; clone size: .; V gene: TRBV2; CDR3 protein: ASLRDSGNTIY
J gene: TRBJ1-1; clone size: once; V gene: TRBV5-5; CDR3 protein: ASSLGLGGSEAF
J gene: TRBJ1-2; clone size: once; V gene: TRBV6-1; CDR3 protein: ASSERGWLTGTGNFGYT